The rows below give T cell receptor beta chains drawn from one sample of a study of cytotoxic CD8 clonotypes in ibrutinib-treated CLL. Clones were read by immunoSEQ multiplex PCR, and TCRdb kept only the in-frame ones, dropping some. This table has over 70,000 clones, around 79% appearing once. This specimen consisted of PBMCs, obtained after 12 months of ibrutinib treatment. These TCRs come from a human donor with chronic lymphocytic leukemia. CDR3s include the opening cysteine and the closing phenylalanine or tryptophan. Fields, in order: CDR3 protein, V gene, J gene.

CDR3aa: CASRGGLEQYF
v_gene: TRBV18
j_gene: TRBJ2-7

CDR3aa: CASYPGLSGDYEQYF
v_gene: TRBV10-3
j_gene: TRBJ2-7

CDR3aa: CASSPPTGLSYEQYF
v_gene: TRBV5-1
j_gene: TRBJ2-7

CDR3aa: CASSPGTVGQTQYF
v_gene: TRBV5-1
j_gene: TRBJ2-5

CDR3aa: CASSLGGAGGTYNEQFF
v_gene: TRBV7-2
j_gene: TRBJ2-1

CDR3aa: CAISDNRGREQYF
v_gene: TRBV10-3
j_gene: TRBJ2-7

CDR3aa: CASSQYPGGTGVSDTQYF
v_gene: TRBV23-1
j_gene: TRBJ2-3

CDR3aa: CASKSLGYGYTF
v_gene: TRBV28
j_gene: TRBJ1-2

CDR3aa: CASSPQGGGGFDTQYF
v_gene: TRBV7-3
j_gene: TRBJ2-3

CDR3aa: CASSPAGQYEQYF
v_gene: TRBV19
j_gene: TRBJ2-7

CDR3aa: CASSIEPGFYGYTF
v_gene: TRBV19
j_gene: TRBJ1-2

CDR3aa: CASSLDRGNQPQHF
v_gene: TRBV18
j_gene: TRBJ1-5

CDR3aa: CASSKRQATEAFF
v_gene: TRBV9
j_gene: TRBJ1-1

CDR3aa: CASGLVREGVYGYTF
v_gene: TRBV12-5
j_gene: TRBJ1-2

CDR3aa: CASSLGGRVGQPQHF
v_gene: TRBV11-2
j_gene: TRBJ1-5